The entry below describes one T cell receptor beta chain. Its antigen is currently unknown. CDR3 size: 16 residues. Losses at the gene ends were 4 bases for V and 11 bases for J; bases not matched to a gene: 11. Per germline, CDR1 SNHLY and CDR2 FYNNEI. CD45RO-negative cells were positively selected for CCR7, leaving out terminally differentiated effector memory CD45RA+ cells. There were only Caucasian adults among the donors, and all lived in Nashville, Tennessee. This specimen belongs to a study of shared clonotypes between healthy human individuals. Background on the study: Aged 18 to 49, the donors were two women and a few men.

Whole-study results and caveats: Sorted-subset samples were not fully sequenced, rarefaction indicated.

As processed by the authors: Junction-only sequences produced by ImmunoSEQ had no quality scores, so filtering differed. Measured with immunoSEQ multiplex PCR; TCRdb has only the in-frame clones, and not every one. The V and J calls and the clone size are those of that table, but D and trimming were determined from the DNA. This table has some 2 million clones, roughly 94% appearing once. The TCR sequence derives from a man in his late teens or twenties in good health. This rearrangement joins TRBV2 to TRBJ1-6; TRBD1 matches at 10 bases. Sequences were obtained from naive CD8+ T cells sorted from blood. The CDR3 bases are TGTGCCAGCAGTGCCCAGATGGACAGGGGGGGTCCACCCCTCCACTTT. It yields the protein CASSAQMDRGGPPLHF.